These 21 T cell receptor beta chains originate from one sample sequenced in a study of T-cell memory formation after mild COVID-19. TCRdb redid the calling of the 5' RACE reads with MiXCR, one entry per CDR3 protein. The sample includes approximately 250,000 distinct CDR3 sequences, roughly 15% of them seen just once. Material for sequencing was PBMCs or a T cell subset sorted from them (not recorded which). Receptor source: an adult woman who had mild COVID-19 (a few samples of this study predate the infection). Cell type and time point are not known.

This clonotype was detected many times. The V gene is TRBV27, the J gene TRBJ1-6; no reliable D call. V lost 1 base, J lost 5 bases, and 3 bases lay in between. CDR1 and CDR2 (germline): MNHEY, SMNVEV (reference sequence). CDR3 length equals 13 residues. CDR3 protein: CASSLLDNSPLHF. CDR3 coding DNA: TGTGCCAGCAGTTTATTGGATAATTCACCCCTCCACTTT.

The chain uses TRBV12-3 or TRBV12-4 and TRBJ1-4; 8 bases fit TRBD1. The CDR3 sequence is 15 residues long. J lost 6 bases, V lost 5 bases, and 8 bases had no gene match. For the CDR3, the DNA is TGTGCCAGCAGTCCAGGACAGGGCCTTTATGAAAAACTGTTTTTT. Translating it yields CASSPGQGLYEKLFF.

This clonotype occurred many times. The chain uses TRBV6-6 and TRBJ2-3, with TRBD2 matching over 8 bases. V lost 5 bases and J lost 4; bases outside the gene matches: 11. This CDR3 has 16 residues. Germline V lookup: CDR1 MNHNY, CDR2 SVGAGI (reference sequence). This chain's CDR3 is CASSAGSGSQADTQYF. The CDR3 DNA is TGTGCCAGCAGTGCTGGCAGCGGGAGTCAGGCAGATACGCAGTATTTT.

This clonotype was counted a few times. CDR3 coding DNA: TGTGCCAGCAGCCAAGATATGGCTAGCGGGGAGCCCTACAATGAGCAGTTCTTC. Protein product: CASSQDMASGEPYNEQFF. The V gene is TRBV3-1, the J gene TRBJ2-1; TRBD2 agrees at 9 bases. V lost 0 bases to trimming and J lost 2 bases; unmatched junction nucleotides: 8. Germline loops: CDR1 LGHDT, CDR2 YNNKEL (reference sequence). The CDR3 is 18 amino acids.

The chain uses TRBV6-5 and TRBJ1-2; D is possibly TRBD1 (6 bases). CDR1 is MNHEY and CDR2 is SVGAGI in the germline V gene. The CDR3 is 13 amino acids. V lost 6 bases, J lost 3 bases, and 11 bases lay in between. DNA for the CDR3: TGTGCCAGCAGCAGGACAGCACACTATGGCTACACCTTC. Protein product: CASSRTAHYGYTF.

In its sample, this clonotype was seen a few times. The gene calls are TRBV6-1 and TRBJ1-2; D gene unclear. Looked up from germline, CDR1 is MNHNS and CDR2 is SASEGT. The V gene lost 2 bases and the J gene lost 7 bases, with 11 bases spanning the gap. The CDR3 has 13 residues. DNA of the CDR3: TGTGCCAGCAGTGAAAGGATACGTCGTGGCTACACCTTC. It encodes CASSERIRRGYTF.

In this sample, this clonotype turned up many times. The chain joins TRBV11-2 to TRBJ2-1; no reliable D call. The CDR3 extends over 20 amino acids. Trimming stripped 0 bases from V and 3 bases from J, with 24 bases between. Germline V lookup: CDR1 SGHAT, CDR2 FQNNGV. For the CDR3, the DNA is TGTGCCAGCAGCTTAGAGCCGCCGGGTCAATCTTTTGGCTACTACAATGAGCAGTTCTTC. Translating it yields CASSLEPPGQSFGYYNEQFF.

This clonotype was observed a few times. This CDR3 reads CASSWASGRAMETQYF. CDR3 nucleotides: TGTGCCAGCAGTTGGGCTAGCGGGAGGGCCATGGAGACCCAGTACTTC. V is TRBV12-3 or TRBV12-4 and J is TRBJ2-5; 12 bases are a match to TRBD2. The CDR3 length is 16 residues. J lost 5 bases, V lost 4 bases, and 8 bases had no gene match.

The J gene is TRBJ2-2, the V gene TRBV7-9; perhaps TRBD2 as D (5 bases). Trimming left V 5 bases short and J 0 bases short, with 13 bases between. Germline CDR1 is SEHNR and CDR2 is FQNEAQ (reference sequence). This CDR3 region has 16 residues. CDR3 in DNA: TGTGCCAGCAGCCCCCCCGGGGTCGCGAACACCGGGGAGCTGTTTTTT. Encoded protein: CASSPPGVANTGELFF. Based on the CDR3 plus reference TRBV7-9 and TRBJ2-2, the full variable domain is DTGVSQNPRHKITKRGQNVTFRCDPISEHNRLYWYRQTLGQGPEFLTYFQNEAQLEKSRLLSDRFSAERPKGSFSTLEIQRTEQGDSAMYLCASSPPGVANTGELFFGEGSRLTVL.

The V and J genes are TRBV6-5 and TRBJ2-7, with D uncertain. CDR1 MNHEY and CDR2 SVGAGI come from the germline V gene. The germline V and J ends were trimmed by 6 bases and 1 base, with 13 bases remaining between them. CDR3 size: 14 residues. CDR3 loop: CASSPDLWSYEQYF. DNA of the CDR3: TGTGCCAGCAGCCCAGATTTGTGGTCCTACGAGCAGTACTTC.

This clonotype was found many times. The chain is built from TRBV20-1 and TRBJ2-2; no firm D call. The CDR3 spans 13 residues. Germline-derived CDR1 and CDR2 are DFQATT and SNEGSKA (reference sequence). Between the trimmed V and J ends, which lost 4 bases and 0 bases, there was a span of 6 bases. The CDR3 DNA follows: TGCAGTGCTATCCATACGAACACCGGGGAGCTGTTTTTT. Protein sequence: CSAIHTNTGELFF.

The chain's CDR3 is CASSEGSGGEVPYNEQFF. The CDR3 nucleotides read TGTGCCAGCAGTGAAGGAAGCGGGGGGGAGGTTCCCTACAATGAGCAGTTCTTC. V and J are TRBV25-1 and TRBJ2-1; 10 nucleotides match TRBD2. The junction had 9 bases not matched to a gene; V was cut back by 2 bases and J by 2 bases. CDR3 size: 18 residues. Germline V lookup: CDR1 MGHDK, CDR2 SYGVNS.

The V and J genes are TRBV20-1 and TRBJ1-5, with 8 bases aligning to TRBD1. The CDR3 length is 14 residues. In germline, CDR1 is DFQATT, CDR2 SNEGSKA (reference sequence). The DNA for the CDR3 is TGCAGGGCCCAGGGGGCGAGGTGGGGTCAGCCCCAGCATTTT. Residues: CRAQGARWGQPQHF.

This clonotype was recorded a few times. V gene TRBV23-1 combines with J gene TRBJ1-1, with D maybe TRBD1 (5 bases). TRBV23-1 is treated as an ORF (open reading frame) with a function not yet certain. This CDR3 is 19 amino acids long. Trimming stripped 7 bases from V and 4 bases from J, with 31 bases between. CDR3 region: CASTHLTHGKGKYGTEAFF. In DNA form, the CDR3 reads TGCGCCAGCACCCACCTCACTCACGGGAAGGGGAAATATGGCACTGAAGCTTTCTTT.

This clonotype was counted only a few times. The chain has TRBV12-3 or TRBV12-4 and TRBJ2-1; the match to TRBD2 covers 8 bases. Losses at the gene ends were 4 bases for V and 7 bases for J; bases not matched to a gene: 9. This CDR3 is 15 amino acids long. The CDR3 DNA reads as TGTGCCAGCAGTTCAGAGCGGGAGAGGTGGAATGAGCAGTTCTTC. It encodes CASSSERERWNEQFF.

The table lists this clonotype with a few counts. CDR3 protein: CASSTSVRYGYTF. As DNA, the CDR3 is TGTGCCAGCAGCACCTCAGTCCGCTATGGCTACACCTTC. This chain links TRBV7-2 with TRBJ1-2; D is uncertain. The CDR3 consists of 13 residues. Germline V gene lookup returns CDR1 SGHTA and CDR2 FQGNSA. Trimming removed 5 bases at V and 4 bases at J, with 11 bases between.

At least ten counts were recorded for this clonotype. The chain couples TRBV12-3 or TRBV12-4 to TRBJ2-3, with 11 bases aligning to TRBD2. The J segment lost 4 bases and the V segment lost 3 bases, leaving 6 bases of the junction unmatched. The CDR3 contains 16 residues. CDR3 protein: CASSFRLAGGSDTQYF. The CDR3 bases are TGTGCCAGCAGTTTCAGGCTAGCGGGAGGATCAGATACGCAGTATTTT.

The chain employs TRBV7-9 and TRBJ2-1, with D possibly being TRBD1 (5 bases). The germline V gene has CDR1 SEHNR and CDR2 FQNEAQ (reference sequence). This CDR3 is built from 13 residues. Trimming removed 2 bases from V and 6 bases from J, with 8 bases in between. The CDR3 nucleotides read TGTGCCAGCAGCTTAATCAGGGTCAATGAGCAGTTCTTC. It codes for CASSLIRVNEQFF.

The table lists this clonotype with a few counts. The chain uses TRBV7-8 and TRBJ1-1, with no clear D. The CDR3 is made up of 15 amino acids. In germline, CDR1 is SGHVS, CDR2 FQNEAQ. V lost 5 bases, J lost 5 bases, and 18 bases lay in between. The CDR3 region has the DNA TGTGCCAGCAGCCGTTCAGTACGGGTTAAGACTGAAGCTTTCTTT. Its protein product is CASSRSVRVKTEAFF.

The J gene is TRBJ2-3, the V gene TRBV7-2, with D perhaps matching TRBD1 (5 bases). Germline CDR1 is SGHTA and CDR2 is FQGNSA. V was cut by 4 bases and J by 4 bases, with 12 bases left in between. The CDR3 covers 14 residues. The CDR3 nucleotides read TGTGCCAGCAGCTATCGGGCAGGGTCAGATACGCAGTATTTT. It translates to CASSYRAGSDTQYF.

The rearrangement joins TRBV7-9 to TRBJ2-7; TRBD1 matches at 8 bases. Germline CDR1 reads SEHNR; CDR2 reads FQNEAQ (reference sequence). The CDR3 covers 17 residues. Losses at the gene ends were 0 bases for V and 2 bases for J; bases not matched to a gene: 9. The CDR3: CASSLANNRDRPYEQYF. The CDR3 region has the DNA TGTGCCAGCAGCTTAGCGAATAATCGGGACAGGCCCTACGAGCAGTACTTC.